This record looks at one TCR beta chain sequence and its context. V gave up 4 bases and J gave up 0 bases; unmatched junction bases: 4. Germline CDR1 is KGHSH and CDR2 is LQKENI. This CDR3 has 15 amino acids. Per the original methods: From reference gene primer amplification, estimates of nucleated cell counts were derived. Method: immunoSEQ multiplex PCR; TCRdb's copy keeps in-frame clones and lacks some. V and J calls and clone size come straight from that table; D and trimming were deduced from the DNA. The sample consists of around 310,000 clones, about 90% of them appearing once. This entry comes from a study of blood T cell repertoires in COVID-19. Study-level background: The samples span acute and convalescent COVID-19 from the United States, Italy and Spain. PBMCs, B-cell-depleted T cells, or T cells were the source of the cDNA or gDNA that made up the material.

Seattle researchers signed up patients amid active infection and tracked them longitudinally. The sample taken for sequencing was peripheral blood. This chain joins TRBV18 and TRBJ2-7; TRBD1 matches 9 bases. This receptor was obtained from a woman aged 40 to 50 with COVID-19, enrolled during active disease. CDR3 sequence (DNA): TGTGCCAGCTCACTGGACAGGGGAAGCTCCTACGAGCAGTACTTC. Translation: CASSLDRGSSYEQYF.